Given below is one T cell receptor beta chain in context. Its specific antigen is unknown. The sample holds no much larger clone one base away, and base qualities are not on file. The library was made by the immunoSEQ multiplex PCR assay. TCRdb took this table from immuneACCESS and kept in-frame rearrangements with V and J called. Such tables lack part of the clones; where checked against another copy, unresolved V genes explain under half of the gap, and the rest is unexplained. In all, the sample holds 130,000 or so clones, and roughly 90% of those were seen once. Clones ranked in the top ten supply around 40% of the sample. The data originate from a study of control samples from healthy donors and cancer patients (dated by TCRdb to the early 2020s). Including cysteine and phenylalanine, the CDR3 has 15 amino acids. CDR3 DNA only is kept here, 45 bases in frame from base 1. Sequences SGHNT (CDR1) and YENEEA (CDR2) are obtained from the germline V gene. V is pared back by 2 bases and J by 1 base, with 11 bases lying between the germline termini.

The chain is assembled from TRBV11-3 and TRBJ1-1, with TRBD1 as a weak D call on 5 bases. Sequenced material: blood. This TCR derives from a man aged 50 or older in good health. At the DNA level, the sequence is TGTGCCAGCAGCTTATCGGGGGAGGCGAACACTGAAGCTTTCTTT. The resulting protein is CASSLSGEANTEAFF. This CDR3, with the reference TRBV11-3 and TRBJ1-1 proteins standing in past its ends, gives the full variable domain EAGVVQSPRYKIIEKKQPVAFWCNPISGHNTLYWYLQNLGQGPELLIRYENEEAVDDSQLPKDRFSAERLKGVDSTLKIQPAELGDSAVYLCASSLSGEANTEAFFGQGTRLTVV.